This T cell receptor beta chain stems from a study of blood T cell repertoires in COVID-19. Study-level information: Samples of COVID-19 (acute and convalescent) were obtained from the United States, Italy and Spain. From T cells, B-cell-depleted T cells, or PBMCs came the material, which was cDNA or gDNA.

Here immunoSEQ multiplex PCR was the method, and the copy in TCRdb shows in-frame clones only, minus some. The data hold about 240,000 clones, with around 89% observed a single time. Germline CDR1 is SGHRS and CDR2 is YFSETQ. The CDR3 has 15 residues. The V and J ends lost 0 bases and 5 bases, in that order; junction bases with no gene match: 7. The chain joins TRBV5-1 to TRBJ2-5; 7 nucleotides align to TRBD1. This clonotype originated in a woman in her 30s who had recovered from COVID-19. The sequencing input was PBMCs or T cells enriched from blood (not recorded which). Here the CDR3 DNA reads TGCGCCAGCAGCTTGGGGACGACAGGGTCGGAGACCCAGTACTTC. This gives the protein CASSLGTTGSETQYF.